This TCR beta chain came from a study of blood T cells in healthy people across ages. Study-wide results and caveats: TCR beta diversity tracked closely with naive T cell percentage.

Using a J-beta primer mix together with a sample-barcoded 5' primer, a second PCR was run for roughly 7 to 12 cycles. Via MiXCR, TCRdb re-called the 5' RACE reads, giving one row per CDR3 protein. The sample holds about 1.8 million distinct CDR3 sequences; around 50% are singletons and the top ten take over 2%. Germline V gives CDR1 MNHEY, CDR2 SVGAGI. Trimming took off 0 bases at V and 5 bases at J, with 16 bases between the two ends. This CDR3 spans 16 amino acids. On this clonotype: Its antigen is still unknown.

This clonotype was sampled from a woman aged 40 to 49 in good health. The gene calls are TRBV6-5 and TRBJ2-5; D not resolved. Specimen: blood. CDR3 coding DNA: TGTGCCAGCAGTTACTCGAGTATAACCAAAACGGAGACCCAGTACTTC. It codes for CASSYSSITKTETQYF.